These 2 T cell receptor beta chains were sequenced from one sample in a study of a mutant IDH1 vaccine in newly diagnosed glioma. The repertoire was sequenced with immunoSEQ multiplex PCR; TCRdb's copy has only in-frame clones and lacks some. The sample yields about 24,000 clones, roughly 85% seen once. The antigens of these receptors remain unknown. Time point noted: week 11, during vaccination. Alongside topical imiquimod, each dose of vaccine comprised 300 ug of mutant IDH1 20-mer peptide. Source: PBMCs, taken from a glioma patient whose treatment included an IDH1 peptide vaccine. All receptors come from a man aged 35-49 years with glioma.

The chain combines TRBV18 with TRBJ2-7; the match to TRBD1 covers 8 bases. Germline values: CDR1 KGHSH, CDR2 LQKENI. Trimming took 3 bases from V and 2 from J; bases not matched to a gene: 3. This CDR3 has 14 residues. CDR3 DNA sequence: TGTGCCAGCTCACCGAGACAGGGGACCTACGAGCAGTACGTC. Translating gives CASSPRQGTYEQYV.

The chain is built from TRBV29-1 and TRBJ2-5; TRBD1 matches 7 bases. V shed 5 bases, J shed 1 base, and the junction held 4 bases outside the gene matches. Germline-derived CDR1 and CDR2 are SQVTM and ANQGSEA. This CDR3 contains 13 residues. CDR3 coding DNA: TGCAGCGTTAAGGGACAGACCCAAGAGACCCAGTACTTC. Translation gives CSVKGQTQETQYF.